This TCR beta chain originates from a study of T cell responses to AZD1222 COVID-19 vaccine. Turning to the study itself: Second-dose schedules of about 4 or about 12 weeks were combined.

Trimming left V 5 bases short and J 1 base short, with 8 bases between. The CDR3 has 13 residues. Broader study findings: Close to half of all spike-specific TCRs reportedly target regions of the variants that are unmutated.

Sequencing was performed with immunoSEQ multiplex PCR; in TCRdb, only in-frame clones are kept and a portion is missing. The table lists about 86,000 clones, approximately 80% of them singletons, with 21% in the top ten. About this clone: Its antigen is undetermined.

The chain has TRBV12-3 or TRBV12-4 and TRBJ1-1; unclear D gene. The sample here was peripheral blood, taken on day 0 of AZD1222 vaccination. The origin of this receptor is an adult in good health. The CDR3 sequence: CASSLIQNTEAFF. CDR3 bases: TGTGCCAGCAGTCTAATTCAGAACACTGAAGCTTTCTTT.